This TCR beta chain was captured by sequencing in a study of blood T cell repertoires in COVID-19. Overall study: Acute and convalescent COVID-19 specimens originated in the United States, Italy and Spain. From T cells, B-cell-depleted T cells, or PBMCs came the material, which was cDNA or gDNA.

The CDR3 is 13 residues long. The V gene lost 5 bases and the J gene lost 2 bases, with 9 bases spanning the gap. Germline CDR1 KGHSH, CDR2 LQKENI. This clone has just a few counts. Some clones are missing from TCRdb's copy, which holds only in-frame ones; the method was immunoSEQ multiplex PCR. The sample yields some 140,000 clones, more than 65% seen once. This receptor was taken from a man of 80 years or more with acute or convalescent COVID-19. The chain uses TRBV18 and TRBJ1-1; D remains ambiguous. The specimen was peripheral blood. The CDR3 loop is CASSGTQNTEAFF. The CDR3 coding sequence is TGTGCCAGCTCAGGCACCCAAAACACTGAAGCTTTCTTT.